These T cell receptor beta chains were read from a single sample in a study of human T cells and chemical hapten exposure. TCRdb passed the RACE reads through MiXCR, listing each CDR3 protein once. The table lists 25,000 to 35,000 distinct CDR3 sequences, 6.5% to 9% of them singletons. Material for sequencing was whole blood. Receptors were obtained from a human donor in good health. Some clones in this sample may be carry-over from other donors' samples. CDR3s include the opening cysteine and the closing phenylalanine or tryptophan. The D gene is left open where the match is weak. Rows may omit the clone size; those that give it use once, few, many or a size class.

d_call: -; j_call: TRBJ2-1; v_call: TRBV2; clone_size: many; cdr3_nt: TGTGCCAGCAGTGAACAGCGCAATGAGCAGTTCTTC; cdr3_aa: CASSEQRNEQFF
d_call: -; j_call: TRBJ1-2; v_call: TRBV20-1; clone_size: many; cdr3_nt: TGCAGTGCATCCGTGGACAGTGTCAGCTATGGCTACACCTTC; cdr3_aa: CSASVDSVSYGYTF
d_call: -; j_call: TRBJ2-2; v_call: TRBV24-1; clone_size: few; cdr3_nt: TGTGCCACCAGTGCAGCCAGCGCCCCGAACACCGGGGAGCTGTTTTTT; cdr3_aa: CATSAASAPNTGELFF
d_call: TRBD1; j_call: TRBJ2-3; v_call: TRBV2; clone_size: medium-sized; cdr3_nt: TGTGCCAGCAGTGTCCGGGACAGCCTCACAGATACGCAGTATTTT; cdr3_aa: CASSVRDSLTDTQYF
d_call: TRBD1; j_call: TRBJ1-3; v_call: TRBV25-1; clone_size: -; cdr3_nt: TGTGCCAGCAGTGAATTACAAGGGACAGGCTCTGGAAACACCATATATTTT; cdr3_aa: CASSELQGTGSGNTIYF
d_call: TRBD2; j_call: TRBJ2-7; v_call: TRBV9; clone_size: few; cdr3_nt: TGTGCCAGCAGCGCCGTAGCGGGCAACTCCTACGAGCAGTACTTC; cdr3_aa: CASSAVAGNSYEQYF
d_call: -; j_call: TRBJ1-1; v_call: TRBV6-1; clone_size: -; cdr3_nt: TGTGCCAGCAGTGAAGGTGGAGTTTTGATATTGAGGACTGAAGCTTTCTTT; cdr3_aa: CASSEGGVLILRTEAFF
d_call: -; j_call: TRBJ1-1; v_call: TRBV15; clone_size: many; cdr3_nt: TGTGCCACCAGCAGAGAGAAGGGAATGAACACTGAAGCTTTCTTT; cdr3_aa: CATSREKGMNTEAFF
d_call: -; j_call: TRBJ1-1; v_call: TRBV14; clone_size: -; cdr3_nt: TGTGCCAGCAGCCTCTTCGCCGGAGCTGAAGCTTTCTTT; cdr3_aa: CASSLFAGAEAFF
d_call: -; j_call: TRBJ2-1; v_call: TRBV13; clone_size: -; cdr3_nt: TGTGCCAGCAGCTTTCGACTCGATGAGCAGTTCTTC; cdr3_aa: CASSFRLDEQFF
d_call: -; j_call: TRBJ2-2; v_call: TRBV6-2/TRBV6-3; clone_size: medium-sized; cdr3_nt: TGTGCCAGCAAAACAGGGCACACCGGGGAGCTGTTTTTT; cdr3_aa: CASKTGHTGELFF
d_call: -; j_call: TRBJ1-1; v_call: TRBV29-1; clone_size: -; cdr3_nt: TGCAGCGTCCTCAAACAGCAGAACACTGAAGCTTTCTTT; cdr3_aa: CSVLKQQNTEAFF
d_call: TRBD1; j_call: TRBJ2-7; v_call: TRBV20-1; clone_size: -; cdr3_nt: TGCAGTGCTTCCCGGACAGGGGGCATCTACGAGCAGTACTTC; cdr3_aa: CSASRTGGIYEQYF
d_call: TRBD2; j_call: TRBJ2-4; v_call: TRBV3-1; clone_size: many; cdr3_nt: TGTGCCAGCAGCCAAGAGACTAGCGGCAACATTCAGTACTTC; cdr3_aa: CASSQETSGNIQYF
d_call: -; j_call: TRBJ2-1; v_call: TRBV20-1; clone_size: many; cdr3_nt: TGCAGTGCTGGGGGGGGGGGACACTACAATGAGCAGTTCTTC; cdr3_aa: CSAGGGGHYNEQFF
d_call: -; j_call: TRBJ2-5; v_call: TRBV11-2; clone_size: few; cdr3_nt: TGTGCCAGCAGCCGTACTAGGCGCGGGGAGACCCAGTACTTC; cdr3_aa: CASSRTRRGETQYF
d_call: -; j_call: TRBJ2-7; v_call: TRBV6-2/TRBV6-3; clone_size: few; cdr3_nt: TGTGCCAGTTCCGAGGACGAGAGCTCCTACGAGCAGTACTTC; cdr3_aa: CASSEDESSYEQYF
d_call: TRBD1; j_call: TRBJ2-1; v_call: TRBV4-1; clone_size: many; cdr3_nt: TGCGCCAGCAGCCAAACCGGGACAGGGAGGTTCCGTAGCTCCTACAATGAGCAGTTCTTC; cdr3_aa: CASSQTGTGRFRSSYNEQFF
d_call: -; j_call: TRBJ2-5; v_call: TRBV5-5; clone_size: -; cdr3_nt: TGTGCCAGCAGCTTGGGACTACTACAAGAGACCCAGTACTTC; cdr3_aa: CASSLGLLQETQYF
d_call: -; j_call: TRBJ1-6; v_call: TRBV27; clone_size: -; cdr3_nt: TGTGCCAGCAGTTTGTTCGAGGGGACCCTCTATAATTCACCCCTCCACTTT; cdr3_aa: CASSLFEGTLYNSPLHF
d_call: -; j_call: TRBJ2-7; v_call: TRBV7-2; clone_size: few; cdr3_nt: TGTGCCAGCAGCTTAAGCTTGAACGGCCTCCTTCTCAGCTCCTACGAGCAGTACTTC; cdr3_aa: CASSLSLNGLLLSSYEQYF
d_call: -; j_call: TRBJ2-4; v_call: TRBV7-9; clone_size: many; cdr3_nt: TGTGCCAGCAGCAAGAGAGACGTAGCAAATGCGGGGCCGAACATTCAGTACTTC; cdr3_aa: CASSKRDVANAGPNIQYF
d_call: TRBD2; j_call: TRBJ2-2; v_call: TRBV10-2; clone_size: many; cdr3_nt: TGCGCCAGCAGTGACGGGGGACTAGCGAGTAACACCGGGGAGCTGTTTTTT; cdr3_aa: CASSDGGLASNTGELFF
d_call: TRBD1; j_call: TRBJ1-2; v_call: TRBV4-3; clone_size: -; cdr3_nt: TGCGCCAGCAGCCAAGACCGCAGGGGGCGCAGGGGGGACTATGGCTACACCTTC; cdr3_aa: CASSQDRRGRRGDYGYTF
d_call: TRBD1; j_call: TRBJ2-3; v_call: TRBV25-1; clone_size: few; cdr3_nt: TGTGCCAGCAGAGGACAGGGGCCCATGGGGGTCTGTGGAGATACGCAGTATTTT; cdr3_aa: CASRGQGPMGVCGDTQYF
d_call: TRBD2; j_call: TRBJ2-7; v_call: TRBV19; clone_size: -; cdr3_nt: TGTGCCAGTAGTATGGCCCGGACTAGCGGGATAGACTACGAGCAGTACTTC; cdr3_aa: CASSMARTSGIDYEQYF
d_call: TRBD1; j_call: TRBJ1-2; v_call: TRBV20-1; clone_size: many; cdr3_nt: TGCAGTGCAGGGGGCGAGTATGGCTACACCTTC; cdr3_aa: CSAGGEYGYTF
d_call: -; j_call: TRBJ1-4; v_call: TRBV10-3; clone_size: many; cdr3_nt: TGTGCCATCAGTGAGTCAGGAGGCCTTAATGAAAAACTGTTTTTT; cdr3_aa: CAISESGGLNEKLFF
d_call: -; j_call: TRBJ1-3; v_call: TRBV20-1; clone_size: -; cdr3_nt: TGCAGTGCTAGAGTAGGCTCTGGAAACACCATATATTTT; cdr3_aa: CSARVGSGNTIYF
d_call: TRBD2; j_call: TRBJ2-7; v_call: TRBV5-1; clone_size: many; cdr3_nt: TGCGCCAGCAGCTCCCCGACTAGCGGGAGTGGGAGCTCCTACGAGCAGTACTTC; cdr3_aa: CASSSPTSGSGSSYEQYF
d_call: -; j_call: TRBJ2-5; v_call: TRBV9; clone_size: -; cdr3_nt: TGTGCCAGCAGCGGAAAAACAGGATGTGGAGAGACCCAGTACTTC; cdr3_aa: CASSGKTGCGETQYF
d_call: -; j_call: TRBJ1-4; v_call: TRBV7-7; clone_size: many; cdr3_nt: TGTGCTAGCAGCGGAGGCTCGGGAAAGAGTGAAAAACTGTTTTTT; cdr3_aa: CASSGGSGKSEKLFF
d_call: TRBD2; j_call: TRBJ2-7; v_call: TRBV29-1; clone_size: -; cdr3_nt: TGCAGCGTTTTAGCGGGGGAAGGGAACGAGCAGTACTTC; cdr3_aa: CSVLAGEGNEQYF
d_call: -; j_call: TRBJ1-1; v_call: TRBV30; clone_size: few; cdr3_nt: TGTGCCTGGAGTACCCCCTTGACCCGAGCTTTCTTT; cdr3_aa: CAWSTPLTRAFF
d_call: TRBD2; j_call: TRBJ2-5; v_call: TRBV6-5; clone_size: -; cdr3_nt: TGTGCCAGCAGTTACTCGGGAGGGCGCTTTGGTGAGACCCAGTACTTC; cdr3_aa: CASSYSGGRFGETQYF